A single sample is the source of the 10 T cell receptor beta chains below, sequenced in a study of T cell responses to AZD1222 COVID-19 vaccine. Sequenced by immunoSEQ multiplex PCR; TCRdb stores in-frame clones only, minus some. Here the sample spans over 100,000 clones, about nine tenths being singletons. The specimen was peripheral blood, collected on day 0 of AZD1222 vaccination. Source of these receptors: an adult in good health.

The chain joins TRBV29-1 to TRBJ1-1, with unresolved D. The CDR3 length is 14 residues. The germline V and J ends were trimmed by 1 base and 5 bases, with 14 bases remaining between them. Germline loops: CDR1 SQVTM, CDR2 ANQGSEA. The DNA of the CDR3 is TGCAGCGTTGAAGCGGGCCAAACCCTGACTGAAGCTTTCTTT. Protein sequence: CSVEAGQTLTEAFF.

The chain links TRBV10-1 to TRBJ2-7; 8 bases align to TRBD1. The CDR3 sequence is 14 residues long. V lost 4 bases, J lost 0 bases, and 2 bases stayed unmatched. Germline values: CDR1 WNHNN, CDR2 SYGVQD (reference sequence). CDR3 bases: TGCGCCAGCAGTGGGGACAGGAGCTCCTACGAGCAGTACTTC. Translating gives CASSGDRSSYEQYF.

In this sample, this clone turned up a few times. This rearrangement joins TRBV27 to TRBJ2-2, with TRBD1 as a possible D gene (6 bases). Looked up from germline, CDR1 is MNHEY and CDR2 is SMNVEV (reference sequence). V shed 5 bases and J shed 5 bases, with 12 bases lying between them. The CDR3 runs 14 residues. DNA for the CDR3: TGTGCCAGCAGTGTCACACAGGGAACCGGGGAGCTGTTTTTT. Translating gives CASSVTQGTGELFF.

The J gene is TRBJ1-1, the V gene TRBV19, with 7 bases aligning to TRBD1. The CDR3 sequence is 14 residues long. The V and J ends lost 5 bases and 1 base, in that order; junction bases with no gene match: 4. Germline V gene lookup returns CDR1 LNHDA and CDR2 SQIVND (reference sequence). The CDR3 protein is CASSLRGENTEAFF. The CDR3 nucleotides read TGTGCCAGTAGTCTCAGGGGGGAGAACACTGAAGCTTTCTTT.

This chain uses TRBV5-5 with TRBJ2-3; 8 nucleotides align to TRBD1. The CDR3 is 11 residues long. Trimming removed 1 base from V and 14 bases from J; junction bases left unmatched: 3. The germline V gene encodes CDR1 SGHKS and CDR2 YYEKEE (reference sequence). CDR3 amino acids: CASSLQGAPYF. CDR3 in DNA: TGTGCCAGCAGCTTGCAGGGGGCCCCGTATTTT.

The chain's CDR3 is CASSQDGGFSGNTIYF. The DNA of the CDR3 is TGCGCCAGCAGCCAAGATGGGGGATTCTCTGGAAACACCATATATTTT. The chain links TRBV4-3 to TRBJ1-3, with TRBD1 as a possible D gene (5 bases). The CDR3 spans 16 residues. Trimming pared 0 bases from V and 0 bases from J, leaving 9 bases between. CDR1 and CDR2 from the germline V gene are LGHNA and YSLEER.

Only one count was recorded for this clone. V is TRBV3-1 (or the pseudogene TRBV3-2) and J is TRBJ1-2, with TRBD1 matching over 7 bases. The trim removed 0 bases at V and 6 bases at J, leaving 7 bases unmatched. The CDR3 runs 15 residues. The germline V gene has CDR1 LGHDT and CDR2 YNNKEL (reference sequence). CDR3 residues: CASSQDPDRVDGYTF. The CDR3 region has the DNA TGTGCCAGCAGCCAAGATCCCGACAGGGTAGATGGCTACACCTTC.

Concerning this clone: One junction end does not reproduce the germline sequence, and a read error may be involved. The chain recombines TRBV10-3 with TRBJ1-4; D perhaps matches TRBD1 (5 bases). Germline values: CDR1 ENHRY, CDR2 SYGVKD. The CDR3 sequence is 14 residues long. For the CDR3, the DNA is TGTGCCATAAGTGGATGGGGGGGTAATGAAAAACTGTTTTTT. As protein: CAISGWGGNEKLFF.

This clone showed up just once. V and J are TRBV7-8 and TRBJ1-6; D gene uncertain. Trimming stripped 5 bases from V and 7 bases from J, with 15 bases between. CDR3 length: 15 residues. Per the germline V gene, CDR1 is SGHVS and CDR2 is FQNEAQ. CDR3 coding DNA: TGTGCCAGCAGCAACCTTTCGGGAGACAATTCACCCCTCCACTTT. As protein: CASSNLSGDNSPLHF.

V gene TRBV7-3 combines with J gene TRBJ2-1; D perhaps matches TRBD2 (6 bases). The V and J ends lost 3 bases and 5 bases respectively, with 14 bases between them. This CDR3 is built from 15 residues. The V gene's germline CDR1 is SGHTA and CDR2 FQGTGA. This chain's CDR3 is CASSFSGGENNEQFF. CDR3 DNA: TGTGCCAGCAGCTTCTCCGGCGGGGAGAACAATGAGCAGTTCTTC. Variable domain in full (rest from reference TRBV7-3 and TRBJ2-1): GAGVSQTPSNKVTEKGKYVELRCDPISGHTALYWYRQSLGQGPEFLIYFQGTGAADDSGLPNDRFFAVRPEGSVSTLKIQRTERGDSAVYLCASSFSGGENNEQFFGPGTRLTVL.